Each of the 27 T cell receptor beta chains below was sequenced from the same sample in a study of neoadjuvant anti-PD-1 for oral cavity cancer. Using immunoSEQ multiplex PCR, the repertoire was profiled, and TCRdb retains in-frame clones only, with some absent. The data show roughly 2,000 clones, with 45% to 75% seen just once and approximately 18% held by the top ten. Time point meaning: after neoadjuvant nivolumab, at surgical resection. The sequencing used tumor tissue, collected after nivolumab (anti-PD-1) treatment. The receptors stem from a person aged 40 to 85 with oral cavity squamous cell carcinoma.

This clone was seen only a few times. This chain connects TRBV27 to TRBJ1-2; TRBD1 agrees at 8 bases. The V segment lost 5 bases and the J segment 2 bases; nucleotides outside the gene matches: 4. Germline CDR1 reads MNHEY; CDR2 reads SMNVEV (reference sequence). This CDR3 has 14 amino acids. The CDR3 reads CASSGQGANYGYTF. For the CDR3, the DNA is TGTGCCAGCAGTGGACAGGGCGCCAACTATGGCTACACCTTC.

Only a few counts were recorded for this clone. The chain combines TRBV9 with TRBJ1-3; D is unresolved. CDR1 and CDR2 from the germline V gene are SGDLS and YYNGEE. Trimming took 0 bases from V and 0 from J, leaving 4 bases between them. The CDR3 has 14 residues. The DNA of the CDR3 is TGTGCCAGCAGCGTAGAGACCTCTGGAAACACCATATATTTT. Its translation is CASSVETSGNTIYF. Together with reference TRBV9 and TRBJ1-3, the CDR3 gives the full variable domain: DSGVTQTPKHLITATGQRVTLRCSPRSGDLSVYWYQQSLDQGLQFLIQYYNGEERAKGNILERFSAQQFPDLHSELNLSSLELGDSALYFCASSVETSGNTIYFGEGSWLTVV.

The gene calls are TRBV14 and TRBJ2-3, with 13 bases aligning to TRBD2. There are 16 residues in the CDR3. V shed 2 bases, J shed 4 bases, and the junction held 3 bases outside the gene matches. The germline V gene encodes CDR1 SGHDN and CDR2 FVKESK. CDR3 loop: CASSQSTSGRADTQYF. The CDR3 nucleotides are TGTGCCAGCAGCCAAAGTACTAGCGGGAGGGCAGATACGCAGTATTTT.

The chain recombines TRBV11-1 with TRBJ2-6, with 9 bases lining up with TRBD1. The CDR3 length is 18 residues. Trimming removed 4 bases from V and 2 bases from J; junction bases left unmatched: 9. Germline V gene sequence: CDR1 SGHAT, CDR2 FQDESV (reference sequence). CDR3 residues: CASSSGTGRGTGANVLTF. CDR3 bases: TGTGCCAGCAGCTCAGGGACAGGGAGAGGGACTGGGGCCAACGTCCTGACTTTC.

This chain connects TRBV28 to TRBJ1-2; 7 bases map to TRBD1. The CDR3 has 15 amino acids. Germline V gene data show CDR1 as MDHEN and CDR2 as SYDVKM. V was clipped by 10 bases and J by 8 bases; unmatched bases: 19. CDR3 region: CATAPPTGARYGYTF. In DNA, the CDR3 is TGTGCCACCGCACCCCCCACAGGGGCGCGTTACGGCTACACCTTC.

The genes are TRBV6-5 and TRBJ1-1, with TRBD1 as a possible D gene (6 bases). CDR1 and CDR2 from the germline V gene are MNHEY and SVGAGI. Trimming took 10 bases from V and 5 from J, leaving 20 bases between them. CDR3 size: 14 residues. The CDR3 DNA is TGTGCCATCCTCGGGGGGGCGGCGGGAACTGAAGCTTTCTTT. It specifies CAILGGAAGTEAFF.

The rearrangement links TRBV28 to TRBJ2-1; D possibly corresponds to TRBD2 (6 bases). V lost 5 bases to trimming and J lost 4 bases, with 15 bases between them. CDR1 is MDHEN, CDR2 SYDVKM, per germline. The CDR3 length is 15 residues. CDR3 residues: CASSPRREIYNEQFF. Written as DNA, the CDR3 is TGTGCCAGCAGTCCCAGGCGGGAAATTTACAATGAGCAGTTCTTC.

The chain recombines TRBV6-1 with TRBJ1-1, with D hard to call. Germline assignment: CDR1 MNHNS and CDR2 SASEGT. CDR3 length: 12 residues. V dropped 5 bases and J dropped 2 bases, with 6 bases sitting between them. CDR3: CASSTANTEAFF. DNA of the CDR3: TGTGCCAGCAGTACAGCAAACACTGAAGCTTTCTTT.

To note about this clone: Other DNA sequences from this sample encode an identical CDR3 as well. CDR3 bases: TGTGCCAGCAGTCGCCGGGAGTCCTACAATGAGCAGTTCTTC. Residues: CASSRRESYNEQFF. This chain joins TRBV6-5 and TRBJ2-1; TRBD2 might be the D (6 bases). Per germline, CDR1 MNHEY and CDR2 SVGAGI. The CDR3 sequence is 14 residues long. Trimming took 5 bases from V and 1 from J, leaving 9 bases between them.

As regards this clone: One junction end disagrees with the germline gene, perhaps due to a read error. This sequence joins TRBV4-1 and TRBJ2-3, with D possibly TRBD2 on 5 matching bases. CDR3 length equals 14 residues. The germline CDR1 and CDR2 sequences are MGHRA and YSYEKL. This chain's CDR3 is CASSQDSGTDTQYF. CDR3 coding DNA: TGTGCCAGCAGCCAAGATAGCGGCACAGATACGCAGTATTTT.

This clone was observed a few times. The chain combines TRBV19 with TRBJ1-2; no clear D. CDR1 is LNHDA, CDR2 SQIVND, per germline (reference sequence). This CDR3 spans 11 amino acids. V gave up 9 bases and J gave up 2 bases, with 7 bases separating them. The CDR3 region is CASARNYGYTF. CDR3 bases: TGTGCCAGCGCCAGGAACTATGGCTACACCTTC.

For the CDR3, the DNA is TGTGCCAGCAGCCAGGGACTAGCGGGAGGGTACCAAGAGACCCAGTACTTC. This translates into CASSQGLAGGYQETQYF. V gene TRBV14 combines with J gene TRBJ2-5; 16 positions agree with TRBD2. CDR1 SGHDN and CDR2 FVKESK come from the germline V gene. This CDR3 region has 17 residues. The ends lost 3 bases at V and 0 bases at J; junction bases unmatched: 1. Complete variable domain (other parts from reference TRBV14 and TRBJ2-5): EAGVTQFPSHSVIEKGQTVTLRCDPISGHDNLYWYRRVMGKEIKFLLHFVKESKQDESGMPNNRFLAERTGGTYSTLKVQPAELEDSGVYFCASSQGLAGGYQETQYFGPGTRLLVL.

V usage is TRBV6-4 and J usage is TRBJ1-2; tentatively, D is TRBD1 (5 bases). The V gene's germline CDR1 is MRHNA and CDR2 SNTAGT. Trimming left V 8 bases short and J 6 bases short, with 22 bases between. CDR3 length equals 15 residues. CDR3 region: CASSSIWGSTDGYTF. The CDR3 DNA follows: TGTGCCAGCTCCTCCATCTGGGGGTCTACAGATGGCTACACCTTC.

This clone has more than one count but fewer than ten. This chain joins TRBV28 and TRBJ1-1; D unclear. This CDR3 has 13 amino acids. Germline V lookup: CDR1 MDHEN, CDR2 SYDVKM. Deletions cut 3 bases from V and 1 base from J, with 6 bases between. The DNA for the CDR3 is TGTGCCAGCAGTTTGTGGGGGAACACTGAAGCTTTCTTT. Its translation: CASSLWGNTEAFF. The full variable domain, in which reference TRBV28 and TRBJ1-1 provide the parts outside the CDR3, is DVKVTQSSRYLVKRTGEKVFLECVQDMDHENMFWYRQDPGLGLRLIYFSYDVKMKEKGDIPEGYSVSREKKERFSLILESASTNQTSMYLCASSLWGNTEAFFGQGTRLTVV.

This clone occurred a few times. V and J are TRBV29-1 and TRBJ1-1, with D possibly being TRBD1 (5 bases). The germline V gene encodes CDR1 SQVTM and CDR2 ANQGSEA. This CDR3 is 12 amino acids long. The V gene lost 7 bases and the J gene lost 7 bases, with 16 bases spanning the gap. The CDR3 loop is CSATEGGGEAFF. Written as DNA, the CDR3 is TGCAGCGCTACCGAAGGTGGGGGTGAAGCTTTCTTT.

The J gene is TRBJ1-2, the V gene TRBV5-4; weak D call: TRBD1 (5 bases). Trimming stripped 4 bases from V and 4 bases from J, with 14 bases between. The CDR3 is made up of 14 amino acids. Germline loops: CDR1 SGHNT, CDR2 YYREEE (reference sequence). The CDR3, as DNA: TGTGCCAGCAGCATTGGGGGTGTTATCTATGGCTACACCTTC. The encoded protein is CASSIGGVIYGYTF.

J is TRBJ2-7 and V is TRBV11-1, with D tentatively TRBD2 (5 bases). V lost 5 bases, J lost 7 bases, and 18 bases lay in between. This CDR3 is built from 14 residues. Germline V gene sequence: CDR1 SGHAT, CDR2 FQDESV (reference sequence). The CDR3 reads CASSPVGNSREQYF. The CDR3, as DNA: TGTGCCAGCAGCCCCGTCGGGAACTCAAGGGAGCAGTACTTC.

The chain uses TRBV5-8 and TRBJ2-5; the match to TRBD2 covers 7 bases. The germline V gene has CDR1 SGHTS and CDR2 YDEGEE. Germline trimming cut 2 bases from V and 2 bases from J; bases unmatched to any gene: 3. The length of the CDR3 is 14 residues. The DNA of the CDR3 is TGTGCCAGCAGCTTATCTAGCGGTCAAGAGACCCAGTACTTC. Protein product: CASSLSSGQETQYF.

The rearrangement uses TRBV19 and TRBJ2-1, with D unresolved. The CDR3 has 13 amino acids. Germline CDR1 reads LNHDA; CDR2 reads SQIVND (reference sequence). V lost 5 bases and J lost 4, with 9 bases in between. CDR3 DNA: TGTGCCAGTAGTCAGACTGGTTACAATGAGCAGTTCTTC. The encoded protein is CASSQTGYNEQFF.

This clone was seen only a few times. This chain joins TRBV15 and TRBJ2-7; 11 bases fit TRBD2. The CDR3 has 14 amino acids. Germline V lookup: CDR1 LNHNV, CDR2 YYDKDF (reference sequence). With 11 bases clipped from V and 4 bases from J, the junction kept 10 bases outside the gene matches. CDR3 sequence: CALIAGGSSYEQYF. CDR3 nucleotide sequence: TGTGCCCTCATAGCGGGAGGGTCCTCTTACGAGCAGTACTTC.

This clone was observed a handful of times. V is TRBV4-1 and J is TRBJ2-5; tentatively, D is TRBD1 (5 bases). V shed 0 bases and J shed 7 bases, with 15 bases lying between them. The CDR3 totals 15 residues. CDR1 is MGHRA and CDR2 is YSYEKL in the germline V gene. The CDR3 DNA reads TGCGCCAGCAGCCAAGATTCACAGGCCTGGGGGACCCAGTACTTC. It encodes CASSQDSQAWGTQYF.

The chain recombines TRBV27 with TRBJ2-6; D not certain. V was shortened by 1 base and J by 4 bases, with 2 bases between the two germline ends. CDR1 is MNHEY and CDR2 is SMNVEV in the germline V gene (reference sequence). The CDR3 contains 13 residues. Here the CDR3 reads CASSLWGANVLTF. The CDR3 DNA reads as TGTGCCAGCAGTTTATGGGGGGCCAACGTCCTGACTTTC.

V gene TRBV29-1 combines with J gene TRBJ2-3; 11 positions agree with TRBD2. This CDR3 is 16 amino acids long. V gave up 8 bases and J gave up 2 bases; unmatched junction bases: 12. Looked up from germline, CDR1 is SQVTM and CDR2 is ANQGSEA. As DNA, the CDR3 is TGCAGCTCCCTTGGAGTAGCGGGAGGGCCCACAGATACGCAGTATTTT. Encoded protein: CSSLGVAGGPTDTQYF.

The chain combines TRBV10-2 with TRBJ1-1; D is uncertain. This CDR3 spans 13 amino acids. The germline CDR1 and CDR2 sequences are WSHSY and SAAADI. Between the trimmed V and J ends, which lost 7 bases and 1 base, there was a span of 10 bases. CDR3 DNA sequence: TGCGCCAGCACCCGGACGGGGAACACTGAAGCTTTCTTT. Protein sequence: CASTRTGNTEAFF.

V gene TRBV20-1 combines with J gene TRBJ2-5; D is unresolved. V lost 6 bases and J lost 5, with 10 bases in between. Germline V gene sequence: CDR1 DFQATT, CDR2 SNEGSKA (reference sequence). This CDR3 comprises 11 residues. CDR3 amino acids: CSAEVRETQYF. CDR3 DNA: TGCAGTGCAGAGGTGAGGGAGACCCAGTACTTC.

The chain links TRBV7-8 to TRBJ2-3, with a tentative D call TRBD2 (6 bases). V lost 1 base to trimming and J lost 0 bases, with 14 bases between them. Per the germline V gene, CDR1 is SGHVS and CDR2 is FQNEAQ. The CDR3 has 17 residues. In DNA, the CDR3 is TGTGCCAGCAGCTTAGTCGGCGGGGTTGTGAGCACAGATACGCAGTATTTT. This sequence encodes CASSLVGGVVSTDTQYF.

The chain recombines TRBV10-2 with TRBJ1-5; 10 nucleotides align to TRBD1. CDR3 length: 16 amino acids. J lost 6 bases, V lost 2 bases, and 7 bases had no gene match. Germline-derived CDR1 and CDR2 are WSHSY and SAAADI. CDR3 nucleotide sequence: TGCGCCAGCAGTGAGCCTGGACAGGGGGGGTTTCAGCCCCAGCATTTT. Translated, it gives CASSEPGQGGFQPQHF.